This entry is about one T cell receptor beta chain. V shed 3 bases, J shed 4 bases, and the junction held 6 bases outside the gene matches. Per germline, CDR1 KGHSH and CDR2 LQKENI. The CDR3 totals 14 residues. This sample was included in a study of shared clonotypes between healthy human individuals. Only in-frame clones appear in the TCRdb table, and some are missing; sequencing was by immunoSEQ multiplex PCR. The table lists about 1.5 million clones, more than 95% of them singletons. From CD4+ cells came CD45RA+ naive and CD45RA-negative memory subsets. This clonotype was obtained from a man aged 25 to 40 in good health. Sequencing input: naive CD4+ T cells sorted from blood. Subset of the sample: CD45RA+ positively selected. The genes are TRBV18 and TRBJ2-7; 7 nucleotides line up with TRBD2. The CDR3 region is CASSPEAGSYEQYF. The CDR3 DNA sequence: TGTGCCAGCTCACCCGAAGCGGGATCATACGAGCAGTACTTC.